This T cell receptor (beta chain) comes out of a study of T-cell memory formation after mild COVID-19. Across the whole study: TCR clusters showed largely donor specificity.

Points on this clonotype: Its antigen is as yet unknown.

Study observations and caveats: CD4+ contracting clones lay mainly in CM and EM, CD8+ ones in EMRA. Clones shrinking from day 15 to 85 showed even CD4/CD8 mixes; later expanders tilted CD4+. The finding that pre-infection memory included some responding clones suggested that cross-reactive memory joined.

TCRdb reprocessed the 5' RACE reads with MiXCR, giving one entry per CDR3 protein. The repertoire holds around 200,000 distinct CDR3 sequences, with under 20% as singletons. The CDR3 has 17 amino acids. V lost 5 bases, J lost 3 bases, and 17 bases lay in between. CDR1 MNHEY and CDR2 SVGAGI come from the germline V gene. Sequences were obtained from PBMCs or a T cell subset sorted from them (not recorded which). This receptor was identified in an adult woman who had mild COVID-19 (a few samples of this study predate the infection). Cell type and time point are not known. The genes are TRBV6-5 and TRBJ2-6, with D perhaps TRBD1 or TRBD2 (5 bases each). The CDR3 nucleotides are TGTGCCAGCAGTCGGGGTTCGTGGGGCAGTGGGGCCAACGTCCTGACTTTC. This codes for CASSRGSWGSGANVLTF.